The 5 T cell receptor beta chains below come from one sample, sequenced in a study of blood T cell repertoires in COVID-19 (dated by TCRdb to the early 2020s). The library was prepared using the immunoSEQ multiplex PCR assay. The clones in this table, taken by TCRdb from immuneACCESS, are in-frame only. Not every clone is retained; where verified, under half of the shortfall comes from an unresolved V gene, and the cause of the rest is unknown. The sample table holds a few hundred thousand clones, of which nearly 90% were seen once. The ten largest clones represent around 1.9% of the sample. The sequenced sample was PBMCs or T cells enriched from blood (not recorded which). The receptors were sampled from a woman aged 55-70 years who had recovered from COVID-19.

The chain joins TRBV5-1 to TRBJ1-3; D uncertain. There are 14 residues in the CDR3. The V gene lost 4 bases and the J gene lost 2 bases, with 10 bases spanning the gap. Germline V CDR1 and CDR2: SGHRS, YFSETQ. CDR3 DNA: TGCGCCAGCAGCGAGGGTACGGCTGGAAACACCATATATTTT. Translating gives CASSEGTAGNTIYF.

The J gene is TRBJ2-7, the V gene TRBV27, with D hard to call. CDR1 is MNHEY and CDR2 is SMNVEV in the germline V gene (reference sequence). V lost 5 bases, J lost 1 base, and 15 bases lay in between. The CDR3 loop spans 15 amino acids. CDR3 loop: CASSPASAYSYEQYF. CDR3 nucleotide sequence: TGTGCCAGCAGTCCCGCTAGTGCTTATTCCTACGAGCAGTACTTC.

The chain couples TRBV7-8 to TRBJ2-2, with 8 bases identical to TRBD2. The CDR3 sequence is 15 residues long. Germline V gene lookup returns CDR1 SGHVS and CDR2 FQNEAQ. Losses at the gene ends were 5 bases for V and 2 bases for J; bases not matched to a gene: 4. The CDR3 DNA is TGTGCCAGCAGCAGAAGCGGGGGAAACACCGGGGAGCTGTTTTTT. It specifies CASSRSGGNTGELFF.

The rearrangement links TRBV5-1 to TRBJ1-1; maybe TRBD1 (5 bases). The ends were cut back, 4 bases at V and 5 bases at J, with 15 bases in the middle. The CDR3 loop spans 14 amino acids. Germline V gene sequence: CDR1 SGHRS, CDR2 YFSETQ. The CDR3 DNA follows: TGCGCCAGCAGCAGCGGGGCAGGAGTGACTGAAGCTTTCTTT. This sequence encodes CASSSGAGVTEAFF.

The V and J genes are TRBV9 and TRBJ1-1, with D maybe TRBD1 (5 bases). With 3 bases removed from V and 0 bases from J, the gap between germline ends came to 18 bases. Germline V gene lookup returns CDR1 SGDLS and CDR2 YYNGEE. The CDR3 totals 17 residues. The DNA for the CDR3 is TGTGCCAGCAGCGGGGTTGGGGACTCCCGCATGAACACTGAAGCTTTCTTT. This encodes CASSGVGDSRMNTEAFF.